Below are 29 T cell receptor beta chains sequenced from a single sample in a study of blood T cell repertoires in COVID-19. Produced via immunoSEQ multiplex PCR; TCRdb's table is partial and in-frame only. The data contain some 75,000 clones, 65% to 85% of them singletons. Sequencing was performed on peripheral blood. The receptor source for this set is a man in his forties or fifties with COVID-19, enrolled during active disease.

The rearrangement joins TRBV28 to TRBJ2-7; possibly TRBD2 for D (6 bases). The CDR3 totals 16 residues. Germline V lookup: CDR1 MDHEN, CDR2 SYDVKM. Trimming removed 7 bases from V and 7 bases from J, with 26 bases in between. CDR3 protein: CASTQALGAGRGEQYF. CDR3 coding DNA: TGTGCCAGCACCCAAGCATTAGGGGCAGGGCGGGGAGAGCAGTACTTC.

The chain has TRBV18 and TRBJ2-5; tentatively, D is TRBD2 (5 bases). CDR1 KGHSH and CDR2 LQKENI come from the germline V gene. This CDR3 is built from 15 residues. V lost 5 bases and J 5 bases, leaving 18 bases between the germline ends. The CDR3 DNA reads as TGTGCCAGCTCAACCTCCCCGGGGTCCGAGGAGACCCAGTACTTC. Translated, it gives CASSTSPGSEETQYF.

The table lists this clone with a count of one. The CDR3 is CASAGQLNEKLFF. The CDR3 bases are TGCGCCAGCGCCGGACAGCTAAATGAAAAACTGTTTTTT. The chain links TRBV5-1 to TRBJ1-4, with D tentatively TRBD1 (6 bases). The germline V gene has CDR1 SGHRS and CDR2 YFSETQ. The CDR3 totals 13 residues. Trimming took off 7 bases at V and 5 bases at J, with 12 bases between the two ends.

This clone was found once. This rearrangement joins TRBV9 to TRBJ1-2; D unresolved. The CDR3 extends over 15 amino acids. The V gene lost 5 bases and the J gene lost 3 bases, with 17 bases spanning the gap. Germline assignment: CDR1 SGDLS and CDR2 YYNGEE. CDR3 nucleotides: TGTGCCAGCAGTACCCATGACGGGGAGGACTATGGCTACACCTTC. Translated, it gives CASSTHDGEDYGYTF.

The CDR3 sequence is CASSSALAGSYNEQFF. DNA for the CDR3: TGTGCCAGCAGCTCTGCGCTAGCGGGCTCCTACAATGAGCAGTTCTTC. V usage is TRBV7-3 and J usage is TRBJ2-1; 8 bases map to TRBD2. The length of the CDR3 is 16 residues. Germline trimming cut 4 bases from V and 0 bases from J; bases unmatched to any gene: 5. CDR1 SGHTA and CDR2 FQGTGA come from the germline V gene.

The chain joins TRBV6-1 to TRBJ2-7, with a tentative D call TRBD1 (5 bases). Germline CDR1 reads MNHNS; CDR2 reads SASEGT. The ends were cut back, 2 bases at V and 1 base at J, with 12 bases in the middle. This CDR3 is built from 15 residues. CDR3 residues: CASSETPDSSYEQYF. DNA of the CDR3: TGTGCCAGCAGTGAAACCCCCGACAGTTCCTACGAGCAGTACTTC.

The chain links TRBV24-1 to TRBJ2-7, with D possibly TRBD2 on 6 matching bases. The CDR3 consists of 13 residues. Trimming removed 6 bases at V and 4 bases at J, with 12 bases between. Germline CDR1 reads KGHDR; CDR2 reads SFDVKD. The CDR3 loop reads CATSPGVGYEQYF. The CDR3 bases are TGTGCCACCAGTCCGGGGGTAGGGTACGAGCAGTACTTC.

V usage is TRBV18 and J usage is TRBJ1-5; D is unresolved. The CDR3 length is 16 residues. The germline CDR1 and CDR2 sequences are KGHSH and LQKENI. V lost 5 bases, J lost 2 bases, and 16 bases lay in between. CDR3: CASSSGSGRGNQPQHF. CDR3 nucleotides: TGTGCCAGCTCATCGGGATCAGGTCGGGGCAATCAGCCCCAGCATTTT.

The chain couples TRBV5-1 to TRBJ2-1, with a tentative D call TRBD2 (5 bases). Germline V gene lookup returns CDR1 SGHRS and CDR2 YFSETQ. The CDR3 has 16 amino acids. V lost 1 base to trimming and J lost 9 bases, with 20 bases between them. CDR3 sequence: CASSLFGAAGHGEQFF. The CDR3 bases are TGCGCCAGCAGCTTGTTCGGTGCTGCGGGCCATGGTGAGCAGTTCTTC.

The chain links TRBV5-4 to TRBJ2-3; D might be TRBD2 (5 bases). Germline values: CDR1 SGHNT, CDR2 YYREEE (reference sequence). The V gene lost 1 base and the J gene lost 0 bases, with 12 bases spanning the gap. This CDR3 has 16 residues. CDR3 coding DNA: TGTGCCAGCAGCTTGAAGCGGAGAACTAGCACAGATACGCAGTATTTT. Translating it yields CASSLKRRTSTDTQYF.

The gene calls are TRBV4-2 and TRBJ2-1; D might be TRBD1 (6 bases). Germline V gene lookup returns CDR1 LGHNA and CDR2 YNFKEQ. CDR3 length: 16 amino acids. Trimming took 1 base from V and 0 from J, leaving 10 bases between them. The CDR3 loop reads CASSQGGLHSYNEQFF. The CDR3 bases are TGTGCCAGCAGCCAAGGGGGGCTCCACTCCTACAATGAGCAGTTCTTC.

This clone has just a few counts. This chain joins TRBV18 and TRBJ2-4; 9 bases agree with TRBD1. V lost 4 bases and J lost 2; bases outside the gene matches: 6. Germline V gene sequence: CDR1 KGHSH, CDR2 LQKENI. This CDR3 contains 16 residues. Here the CDR3 DNA reads TGTGCCAGCTCACTTGGGACAGGGCTCTCCAAAAACATTCAGTACTTC. Protein: CASSLGTGLSKNIQYF.

This clone was observed once. The rearrangement uses TRBV2 and TRBJ1-5; D remains unclear. The germline V gene encodes CDR1 SNHLY and CDR2 FYNNEI. Trimming pared 4 bases from V and 2 bases from J, leaving 12 bases between. This CDR3 has 15 residues. CDR3 region: CASSAHPVGNQPQHF. CDR3 bases: TGTGCCAGCAGTGCTCACCCGGTGGGCAATCAGCCCCAGCATTTT.

This chain uses TRBV7-9 with TRBJ1-1; 10 nucleotides match TRBD1. The CDR3 has 14 amino acids. The germline V gene has CDR1 SEHNR and CDR2 FQNEAQ (reference sequence). After removal of 0 bases from V and 8 bases from J, the junction contained 3 bases not matched to a gene. CDR3 nucleotide sequence: TGTGCCAGCAGCTTAGCCGGGACAGGGGACGAAGCTTTCTTT. Translating it yields CASSLAGTGDEAFF.

CDR3 sequence: CASSLRGSNYEQYF. The DNA of the CDR3 is TGTGCCAGCAGTTTAAGAGGGTCAAACTACGAGCAGTACTTC. The chain employs TRBV27 and TRBJ2-7; possibly TRBD2 for D (5 bases). Trimming took off 2 bases at V and 3 bases at J, with 11 bases between the two ends. This CDR3 spans 14 amino acids. Per germline, CDR1 MNHEY and CDR2 SMNVEV (reference sequence).

V gene TRBV6-2 or TRBV6-3 combines with J gene TRBJ2-1; D may be TRBD1 (5 bases). Per germline, CDR1 MNHEY and CDR2 SVGEGT. The CDR3 sequence is 15 residues long. V lost 6 bases to trimming and J lost 6 bases, with 18 bases between them. DNA of the CDR3: TGTGCCAGCAGCCCCCCAGGGCCCGGCGCCAATGAGCAGTTCTTC. This codes for CASSPPGPGANEQFF.

This rearrangement joins TRBV10-1 to TRBJ2-5; a possible D gene is TRBD1 (6 bases). Trimming removed 4 bases from V and 2 bases from J, with 11 bases in between. Germline assignment: CDR1 WNHNN and CDR2 SYGVQD (reference sequence). This CDR3 contains 14 residues. DNA of the CDR3: TGCGCCAGCAGTGGACAGGAGGAACAAGAGACCCAGTACTTC. Translated: CASSGQEEQETQYF.

The chain joins TRBV7-8 to TRBJ2-5, with 12 bases lining up with TRBD1. The CDR3 covers 19 residues. The ends lost 4 bases at V and 4 bases at J; junction bases unmatched: 16. The germline V gene has CDR1 SGHVS and CDR2 FQNEAQ. CDR3 DNA sequence: TGTGCCAGCAGCTCGCCCGGGACAGGGGGCCCTTCACCCCCAGAGACCCAGTACTTC. Translated: CASSSPGTGGPSPPETQYF.

This chain uses TRBV20-1 with TRBJ2-1; D uncertain. Trimming took off 3 bases at V and 4 bases at J, with 10 bases between the two ends. Germline V CDR1 and CDR2: DFQATT, SNEGSKA (reference sequence). There are 13 residues in the CDR3. The CDR3 bases are TGCAGTGCTAGTAGCCCTACTTACAATGAGCAGTTCTTC. Protein sequence: CSASSPTYNEQFF.

This chain uses TRBV5-1 with TRBJ2-1; D unresolved. The CDR3 runs 12 residues. Germline V lookup: CDR1 SGHRS, CDR2 YFSETQ. The ends were cut back, 4 bases at V and 7 bases at J, with 9 bases in the middle. CDR3 loop: CASSPSRNEQFF. CDR3 bases: TGCGCCAGCAGCCCCTCGAGGAATGAGCAGTTCTTC.

This clone was seen more than once but under ten times. This rearrangement joins TRBV7-9 to TRBJ1-4; TRBD1 aligns across 9 bases. Germline loops: CDR1 SEHNR, CDR2 FQNEAQ (reference sequence). CDR3 length: 15 residues. Trimming removed 2 bases from V and 8 bases from J; junction bases left unmatched: 6. The CDR3 loop is CASSLTGQGTEKLFF. CDR3 nucleotide sequence: TGTGCCAGCAGCTTAACGGGACAGGGTACGGAAAAACTGTTTTTT.

The rearrangement links TRBV9 to TRBJ2-1, with D possibly matching TRBD2 (5 bases). Germline V gene lookup returns CDR1 SGDLS and CDR2 YYNGEE. This CDR3 spans 12 amino acids. The V end was cut by 4 bases, the J end by 14 bases, with 16 bases between. CDR3 amino acids: CASSITSSSKFF. The CDR3 DNA sequence: TGTGCCAGCAGCATTACTTCTAGCAGTAAGTTCTTC.

The chain employs TRBV20-1 and TRBJ2-2; D perhaps matches TRBD2 (5 bases). Trimming took 3 bases from V and 4 from J, leaving 21 bases between them. The germline V gene encodes CDR1 DFQATT and CDR2 SNEGSKA (reference sequence). This CDR3 contains 17 residues. CDR3 DNA: TGCAGTGCTAGTAATTCTCGAGCTAGCCCTTTCACCGGGGAGCTGTTTTTT. Protein sequence: CSASNSRASPFTGELFF.

This rearrangement joins TRBV12-1 to TRBJ1-6; TRBD1, the table's D call, was not compared with the DNA. TRBV12-1 is described as a pseudogene. There are 17 residues in the CDR3. CDR3 residues: CASSFRDRGQVNSPLHF. CDR3 sequence (DNA): TGTGCCAGCAGCTTCCGGGACAGGGGGCAGGTTAATTCACCCCTCCACTTT.

J is TRBJ2-4 and V is TRBV28, with D possibly TRBD1 on 6 matching bases. V gave up 3 bases and J gave up 0 bases, with 12 bases separating them. Per the germline V gene, CDR1 is MDHEN and CDR2 is SYDVKM. The length of the CDR3 is 16 residues. DNA of the CDR3: TGTGCCAGCAGTTTTCAGGGGTCCCTAGCCAAAAACATTCAGTACTTC. Encoded protein: CASSFQGSLAKNIQYF.

The genes are TRBV4-1 and TRBJ2-7, with D possibly TRBD2 on 6 matching bases. The CDR3 extends over 17 amino acids. Per the germline V gene, CDR1 is MGHRA and CDR2 is YSYEKL. Trimming removed 0 bases from V and 0 bases from J, with 15 bases in between. CDR3 in amino acids: CASSQEPGAGLSYEQYF. DNA of the CDR3: TGCGCCAGCAGCCAAGAACCCGGGGCGGGACTCTCCTACGAGCAGTACTTC.

This clone was detected only once. This chain connects TRBV29-1 to TRBJ2-1; 11 nucleotides align to TRBD1. In germline, CDR1 is SQVTM, CDR2 ANQGSEA. The CDR3 loop spans 15 amino acids. Germline trimming cut 5 bases from V and 2 bases from J; bases unmatched to any gene: 5. CDR3: CSVLRDRGAYNEQFF. CDR3 nucleotide sequence: TGCAGCGTTCTCCGGGACAGGGGGGCCTACAATGAGCAGTTCTTC.

The chain links TRBV10-1 to TRBJ2-3; D gene ambiguous. V lost 6 bases and J 9 bases, leaving 16 bases between the germline ends. The CDR3 loop spans 13 amino acids. The germline CDR1 and CDR2 sequences are WNHNN and SYGVQD (reference sequence). The chain's CDR3 is CASRPLSNTTQYF. The CDR3 DNA sequence: TGCGCCAGCAGGCCCCTCTCGAACACCACGCAGTATTTT.

The V call is TRBV28, the J call TRBJ2-7, with D unresolved. In germline, CDR1 is MDHEN, CDR2 SYDVKM. This CDR3 has 16 amino acids. Trimming shortened V by 4 bases and J by 1 base, and 17 bases separated the two germline ends. The CDR3 reads CASSSGSQAQSYEQYF. DNA of the CDR3: TGTGCCAGCAGTTCCGGAAGCCAGGCCCAATCCTACGAGCAGTACTTC.